Shown below are 12 T cell receptor beta chains from a single sample sequenced in a study of HIV-infected children after antiretroviral therapy interruption. Treatment reported: PENTA 11 planned treatment interruption arm or continuous ART arm. RNA-based 3' RACE libraries used unique molecular identifiers. Each CDR3 protein is one row after TCRdb ran MiXCR on the 3' RACE reads. The table has 90,000 or so distinct CDR3 sequences, approximately 6.9% seen once. Sample: CD45RA+ CD4+ T cells from PBMCs, pooled from several time points, taken from a donor given antiretroviral therapy, either interrupted or continuous. Described subset: naive CD4+ CD45RA+ CD45RO- T cells. The source of these receptors is a pool of human donors with HIV.

In its sample, this clonotype ranks as medium-sized (0.01 to 0.1%). This chain links TRBV28 with TRBJ1-1, with 8 nucleotides matching TRBD1. Trimming at V came to 5 bases and at J to 5 bases, leaving 10 bases not matched to a gene. The CDR3 has 15 amino acids. CDR1 is MDHEN and CDR2 is SYDVKM in the germline V gene. CDR3 DNA: TGTGCCAGCAGTCCCTACGGGACAGGAGAGACTGAAGCTTTCTTT. It encodes CASSPYGTGETEAFF. Using reference TRBV28 and TRBJ1-1 for the parts outside the CDR3, the full variable domain is DVKVTQSSRYLVKRTGEKVFLECVQDMDHENMFWYRQDPGLGLRLIYFSYDVKMKEKGDIPEGYSVSREKKERFSLILESASTNQTSMYLCASSPYGTGETEAFFGQGTRLTVV.

This clonotype showed up many times. The J gene is TRBJ2-7, the V gene TRBV6-6; no reliable D call. V was shortened by 2 bases and J by 7 bases, with 15 bases between the two germline ends. The germline V gene has CDR1 MNHNY and CDR2 SVGAGI (reference sequence). The CDR3 is made up of 14 amino acids. CDR3 sequence reads: CASSYLRTGSEQYF. The CDR3 DNA follows: TGTGCCAGCAGTTACCTTCGGACCGGCTCGGAGCAGTACTTC.

This clonotype turned up a few times. The genes are TRBV6-5 and TRBJ2-1; TRBD1 agrees at 8 bases. The V and J ends lost 5 bases and 1 base, in that order; junction bases with no gene match: 1. Per germline, CDR1 MNHEY and CDR2 SVGAGI. The CDR3 sequence is 14 residues long. The DNA of the CDR3 is TGTGCCAGCAGTAGGACAGGGTCCTACAATGAGCAGTTCTTC. This encodes CASSRTGSYNEQFF.

There are many counts of this clonotype. V gene TRBV23-1 combines with J gene TRBJ2-3; D is perhaps TRBD1 (5 bases). TRBV23-1 is treated as an ORF (open reading frame) with a function not yet certain. The CDR3 runs to 14 residues. Trimming stripped 4 bases from V and 1 base from J, with 9 bases between. CDR3 sequence (DNA): TGCGCCAGCAGTCCCAGGGTCTGCACAGATACGCAGTATTTT. Translation: CASSPRVCTDTQYF.

This rearrangement joins TRBV12-3 or TRBV12-4 to TRBJ1-3; D possibly corresponds to TRBD1 (5 bases). CDR3 length equals 15 residues. Trimming shortened V by 5 bases and J by 2 bases, and 13 bases separated the two germline ends. In DNA form, the CDR3 reads TGTGCCAGCAGTCAACAGGATCCTCCTGGAAACACCATATATTTT. It specifies CASSQQDPPGNTIYF.

The J gene is TRBJ2-1, the V gene TRBV6-5; D may be TRBD1 (5 bases). Between the trimmed V and J ends, which lost 4 bases and 3 bases, there was a span of 7 bases. CDR3 length: 13 amino acids. Germline CDR1 and CDR2: MNHEY and SVGAGI. For the CDR3, the DNA is TGTGCCAGCAGTTGGACACTCTACAATGAGCAGTTCTTC. This codes for CASSWTLYNEQFF.

This clonotype was counted at least ten times. This chain joins TRBV6-5 and TRBJ2-3, with TRBD2 matching 8 bases. CDR3 length: 15 amino acids. Trimming at V came to 8 bases and at J to 3 bases, leaving 10 bases not matched to a gene. The germline V gene encodes CDR1 MNHEY and CDR2 SVGAGI. The CDR3 nucleotides read TGTGCCAGCGCCGTCTCCGGGGGGGCTACAGATACGCAGTATTTT. Amino acids: CASAVSGGATDTQYF.

There are many counts of this clonotype. V is TRBV7-9 and J is TRBJ1-1; D is uncertain. The V gene's germline CDR1 is SEHNR and CDR2 FQNEAQ (reference sequence). The CDR3 covers 9 residues. V lost 4 bases to trimming and J lost 8 bases, with 2 bases between them. The CDR3 protein is CASSSEAFF. CDR3 nucleotide sequence: TGTGCCAGCAGCTCCGAAGCTTTCTTT.

The sample holds many counts of this clonotype. V is TRBV19 and J is TRBJ1-1, with no clear D. Germline CDR1 LNHDA, CDR2 SQIVND (reference sequence). The CDR3 contains 14 residues. The V end lost 3 bases, the J end lost 4 bases, and 12 bases lay between the germline ends. As DNA, the CDR3 is TGTGCCAGTAGTATCCCGCGGGTAGGCACTGAAGCTTTCTTT. Its protein is CASSIPRVGTEAFF.

This clonotype was observed a few times. This rearrangement joins TRBV12-5 to TRBJ2-7; TRBD1 matches 9 bases. The CDR3 runs to 14 residues. CDR1 and CDR2 (germline): LGHNT, FRNRAP. V shed 5 bases and J 5 bases; nucleotides not matched to a gene: 7. In nucleotides, the CDR3 is TGTGCTAGTGGTCCGGGACAGGGTTACCACGAGCAGTACTTC. Its translation: CASGPGQGYHEQYF.

This clonotype was observed many times. The chain couples TRBV5-4 to TRBJ1-2; no definite D call. In germline, CDR1 is SGHNT, CDR2 YYREEE (reference sequence). This CDR3 contains 17 residues. With 3 bases removed from V and 4 bases from J, the gap between germline ends came to 22 bases. CDR3 residues: CASSSWIAEVSTYGYTF. Here the CDR3 DNA reads TGTGCCAGCAGCTCCTGGATTGCCGAAGTTTCGACCTATGGCTACACCTTC.

The V and J genes are TRBV29-1 and TRBJ2-6; unclear D gene. Germline values: CDR1 SQVTM, CDR2 ANQGSEA. The CDR3 totals 13 residues. Trimming pared 4 bases from V and 1 base from J, leaving 5 bases between. The CDR3 bases are TGCAGCGTTGTGGGATCTGGGGCCAACGTCCTGACTTTC. Translated: CSVVGSGANVLTF.